This entry lists 29 T cell receptor beta chains sequenced from one sample in a study of cytomegalovirus exposure and HLA in healthy donors. Vbeta (60) and Jbeta (13) primers were used in the PCR. Sequencing was performed with immunoSEQ multiplex PCR; in TCRdb, only in-frame clones are kept and a portion is missing. The table records under 300,000 clones, about 86% of them present only once. The sample taken for sequencing was PBMCs. These receptors came from a woman aged 60 to 75 in good health and CMV-seropositive.

This chain joins TRBV10-2 and TRBJ2-7; 9 bases map to TRBD1. The germline gives CDR1 WSHSY, CDR2 SAAADI. This CDR3 comprises 13 residues. Trimming took 7 bases from V and 3 from J; bases not matched to a gene: 4. Here the CDR3 DNA reads TGCGCCAGCACGGGACAGGGCAACTACGAGCAGTACTTC. Translation: CASTGQGNYEQYF.

This clone was found once. The rearrangement uses TRBV5-1 and TRBJ2-3; TRBD2 matches at 14 bases. CDR1 is SGHRS and CDR2 is YFSETQ in the germline V gene. The CDR3 has 16 amino acids. The V gene end was trimmed by 4 bases and the J gene end by 4 bases; junction bases not matched to a gene: 5. The CDR3 sequence is CASSPGTSGSSDTQYF. The CDR3 DNA reads TGCGCCAGCAGCCCCGGGACTAGCGGGAGTTCAGATACGCAGTATTTT.

A few counts support this clone. The rearrangement links TRBV5-1 to TRBJ2-3, with TRBD2 identical over 12 bases. CDR3 length equals 18 residues. Unmatched junction bases numbered 10, after V lost 4 bases and J lost 1 base. Germline V gene data show CDR1 as SGHRS and CDR2 as YFSETQ. CDR3 sequence reads: CASSPPTSGSRGTDTQYF. The CDR3 nucleotides read TGCGCCAGCAGCCCTCCGACTAGCGGGAGTAGGGGCACAGATACGCAGTATTTT.

This clone has only one observation. This chain links TRBV9 with TRBJ1-2; D uncertain. Between the trimmed V and J ends, which lost 2 bases and 2 bases, there was a span of 7 bases. Looked up from germline, CDR1 is SGDLS and CDR2 is YYNGEE. The CDR3 runs to 13 residues. The CDR3 DNA reads TGTGCCAGCAGCGTGGAGGAAAACTATGGCTACACCTTC. This encodes CASSVEENYGYTF. Supplemented by reference TRBV9 and TRBJ1-2, the full variable domain reads DSGVTQTPKHLITATGQRVTLRCSPRSGDLSVYWYQQSLDQGLQFLIQYYNGEERAKGNILERFSAQQFPDLHSELNLSSLELGDSALYFCASSVEENYGYTFGSGTRLTVV.

V gene TRBV4-1 combines with J gene TRBJ2-1; the D gene is possibly TRBD2 (5 bases). Germline V gene data show CDR1 as MGHRA and CDR2 as YSYEKL. V lost 4 bases and J 0 bases, leaving 10 bases between the germline ends. The CDR3 contains 15 residues. The CDR3 protein is CASSPSGLSYNEQFF. The CDR3 region has the DNA TGCGCCAGCAGCCCGTCAGGACTCTCCTACAATGAGCAGTTCTTC.

This rearrangement joins TRBV5-4 to TRBJ2-1, with 7 bases fitting TRBD1. This CDR3 contains 16 residues. CDR1 and CDR2 (germline): SGHNT, YYREEE (reference sequence). After removal of 4 bases from V and 9 bases from J, the junction contained 16 bases not matched to a gene. CDR3 protein: CASSLEGHRGEGEQFF. The DNA of the CDR3 is TGTGCCAGCAGCCTAGAGGGCCACAGGGGAGAGGGTGAGCAGTTCTTC.

The V and J genes are TRBV5-1 and TRBJ2-3, with D perhaps TRBD1 (5 bases). Germline CDR1 reads SGHRS; CDR2 reads YFSETQ. The CDR3 runs 14 residues. V was clipped by 3 bases and J by 2 bases, with 10 bases between them. The CDR3 sequence: CASSSTTATDTQYF. The CDR3, as DNA: TGCGCCAGCAGCTCCACGACAGCCACAGATACGCAGTATTTT. The complete variable domain, with remaining parts taken from reference TRBV5-1 and TRBJ2-3, reads KAGVTQTPRYLIKTRGQQVTLSCSPISGHRSVSWYQQTPGQGLQFLFEYFSETQRNKGNFPGRFSGRQFSNSRSEMNVSTLELGDSALYLCASSSTTATDTQYFGPGTRLTVL.

Note on this clone: A read error may account for a junction end that differs from germline. This chain joins TRBV7-7 and TRBJ2-7, with no clear D. The CDR3 is 13 amino acids. The germline CDR1 and CDR2 sequences are SSHAT and FNYEAQ (reference sequence). This CDR3 is CASSLDNDHEQYF. The CDR3 region has the DNA TGTGCTAGCAGCTTAGACAATGATCACGAGCAGTACTTC.

The chain is built from TRBV5-6 and TRBJ1-1, with 7 bases fitting TRBD1. V lost 0 bases to trimming and J lost 0 bases; unmatched junction nucleotides: 5. CDR3 length: 16 amino acids. Germline V lookup: CDR1 SGHDT, CDR2 YYEEEE. The CDR3 DNA follows: TGTGCCAGCAGCTTGGACAGGGGAGTGATGAACACTGAAGCTTTCTTT. It translates to CASSLDRGVMNTEAFF.

The V gene is TRBV7-3, the J gene TRBJ1-1; D gene uncertain. The V gene's germline CDR1 is SGHTA and CDR2 FQGTGA. Trimming removed 5 bases at V and 1 base at J, with 11 bases between. The CDR3 length is 14 residues. The CDR3 here is CASSMGSANTEAFF. The CDR3 bases are TGTGCCAGCAGCATGGGGAGTGCGAACACTGAAGCTTTCTTT.

The chain has TRBV5-1 and TRBJ2-3, with D maybe TRBD1 (5 bases). CDR3 length: 15 residues. V dropped 0 bases and J dropped 3 bases, with 11 bases sitting between them. Germline assignment: CDR1 SGHRS and CDR2 YFSETQ. The CDR3 protein is CASSLEGHETDTQYF. DNA of the CDR3: TGCGCCAGCAGCTTGGAGGGGCACGAGACAGATACGCAGTATTTT.

The chain employs TRBV7-2 and TRBJ1-2; no definite D call. This CDR3 comprises 14 residues. Looked up from germline, CDR1 is SGHTA and CDR2 is FQGNSA. Deletions cut 2 bases from V and 3 bases from J, with 10 bases between. The CDR3 DNA follows: TGTGCCAGCAGCTTACCGGGGATGTACTATGGCTACACCTTC. Translated, it gives CASSLPGMYYGYTF.

V gene TRBV7-2 combines with J gene TRBJ2-2; TRBD2 matches 11 bases. Losses at the gene ends were 3 bases for V and 6 bases for J; bases not matched to a gene: 9. From germline, CDR1 is SGHTA and CDR2 FQGNSA. The CDR3 runs to 17 residues. CDR3 sequence: CASSFGLSGRAAGELFF. CDR3 DNA sequence: TGTGCCAGCAGCTTCGGTCTTAGCGGGAGGGCCGCCGGGGAGCTGTTTTTT.

The rearrangement uses TRBV5-1 and TRBJ2-7, with 9 bases identical to TRBD2. There are 14 residues in the CDR3. Trimming cost V 4 bases and J 3 bases; bases outside gene matches: 5. Germline CDR1 SGHRS, CDR2 YFSETQ. The CDR3 sequence: CASSPSGTGYEQYF. The CDR3 nucleotides read TGCGCCAGCAGCCCTAGCGGGACTGGCTACGAGCAGTACTTC.

J is TRBJ2-2 and V is TRBV28; 10 nucleotides match TRBD2. The CDR3 consists of 18 residues. Germline trimming cut 5 bases from V and 1 base from J; bases unmatched to any gene: 10. Germline V lookup: CDR1 MDHEN, CDR2 SYDVKM. The CDR3 DNA follows: TGTGCCAGCAGTCATATTCCCCGACTAGCGGGGAACACCGGGGAGCTGTTTTTT. Encoded protein: CASSHIPRLAGNTGELFF.

The V call is TRBV9, the J call TRBJ2-3, with 9 bases matching TRBD1. The germline CDR1 and CDR2 sequences are SGDLS and YYNGEE. The CDR3 is 17 amino acids. J gave up 2 bases and V 1 base, and 8 bases lay outside the gene matches. CDR3 DNA: TGTGCCAGCAGCGTATCCGCGGGACAGGGCGTCACAGATACGCAGTATTTT. Its protein product is CASSVSAGQGVTDTQYF.

J is TRBJ1-2 and V is TRBV9, with 9 positions matching TRBD1. The J segment lost 6 bases and the V segment lost 3 bases, leaving 6 bases of the junction unmatched. Germline V lookup: CDR1 SGDLS, CDR2 YYNGEE. This CDR3 has 14 residues. CDR3 DNA sequence: TGTGCCAGCAGCGACCGGGACAGGGCTCATGGCTACACCTTC. It codes for CASSDRDRAHGYTF.

The chain couples TRBV9 to TRBJ2-7; 11 nucleotides agree with TRBD2. CDR3 size: 15 residues. CDR1 is SGDLS and CDR2 is YYNGEE in the germline V gene. The V gene end was trimmed by 4 bases and the J gene end by 3 bases; junction bases not matched to a gene: 6. The CDR3 reads CASSPGTSGFYEQYF. The CDR3 nucleotides are TGTGCCAGCAGCCCCGGGACTAGCGGATTCTACGAGCAGTACTTC.

This clone was observed a few times. This rearrangement joins TRBV18 to TRBJ1-2; D may be TRBD1 (5 bases). Germline lookup yields CDR1 KGHSH and CDR2 LQKENI. V was clipped by 3 bases and J by 3 bases, with 8 bases between them. This CDR3 comprises 13 residues. In nucleotides, the CDR3 is TGTGCCAGCTCACCGGAGACAGACTATGGCTACACCTTC. It codes for CASSPETDYGYTF.

This chain connects TRBV5-1 to TRBJ1-1; possible D gene TRBD1, 5 bases. V was trimmed by 1 base and J by 2 bases, leaving 9 bases between them. From germline, CDR1 is SGHRS and CDR2 YFSETQ. CDR3 length equals 14 residues. The CDR3 region has the DNA TGCGCCAGCAGCTTGAATAGGGGAAACACTGAAGCTTTCTTT. The encoded protein is CASSLNRGNTEAFF.

This clone was seen just once. The chain joins TRBV4-1 to TRBJ2-7; 7 bases are a match to TRBD1. V was clipped by 1 base and J by 3 bases; unmatched bases: 6. CDR1 and CDR2 (germline): MGHRA, YSYEKL. The CDR3 is 15 amino acids. CDR3 DNA: TGCGCCAGCAGCCAAGGAGGCCAGGGGGTCTACGAGCAGTACTTC. As protein: CASSQGGQGVYEQYF.

This clone occurred once. The chain is built from TRBV2 and TRBJ1-1, with D uncertain. This CDR3 is built from 13 residues. Between the trimmed V and J ends, which lost 8 bases and 5 bases, there was a span of 15 bases. Germline-derived CDR1 and CDR2 are SNHLY and FYNNEI. CDR3 coding DNA: TGTGCCAGCTCCGGTCTTCCGGGGACTGAAGCTTTCTTT. This codes for CASSGLPGTEAFF.

The chain couples TRBV7-9 to TRBJ2-5, with D tentatively TRBD1 (6 bases). The CDR3 has 12 amino acids. V dropped 7 bases and J dropped 5 bases, with 11 bases sitting between them. Germline CDR1 reads SEHNR; CDR2 reads FQNEAQ (reference sequence). The CDR3 sequence is CASTGAGETQYF. In DNA, the CDR3 is TGTGCCAGCACAGGGGCGGGCGAGACCCAGTACTTC.

The table lists this clone with a few counts. This sequence joins TRBV19 and TRBJ1-1, with TRBD1 matching over 9 bases. The V gene's germline CDR1 is LNHDA and CDR2 SQIVND (reference sequence). The CDR3 has 15 amino acids. V trimming: 6 bases; J trimming: 6 bases; junction bases outside the gene matches: 11. The CDR3: CASSPTGTGLAEAFF. The CDR3 coding sequence is TGTGCCAGTAGCCCAACCGGGACAGGGTTGGCTGAAGCTTTCTTT.

J is TRBJ1-1 and V is TRBV2, with D maybe TRBD1 (5 bases). The ends were cut back, 6 bases at V and 4 bases at J, with 15 bases in the middle. The CDR3 extends over 14 amino acids. Per the germline V gene, CDR1 is SNHLY and CDR2 is FYNNEI. The CDR3 protein is CASSTQGASTEAFF. CDR3 in DNA: TGTGCCAGCAGCACCCAAGGGGCGAGCACTGAAGCTTTCTTT.

The chain recombines TRBV18 with TRBJ1-5, with D unclear. Trimming pared 3 bases from V and 3 bases from J, leaving 6 bases between. CDR1 and CDR2 (germline): KGHSH, LQKENI. The CDR3 consists of 13 residues. For the CDR3, the DNA is TGTGCCAGCTCACCCGGGTCCAATCAGCCCCAGCATTTT. Protein sequence: CASSPGSNQPQHF.

This clone was detected a few times. V gene TRBV5-6 combines with J gene TRBJ2-2; D remains ambiguous. Germline V CDR1 and CDR2: SGHDT, YYEEEE. V was cut by 2 bases and J by 6 bases, with 5 bases left in between. This CDR3 spans 12 amino acids. CDR3 nucleotide sequence: TGTGCCAGCAGCTTCAATCCCGGGGAGCTGTTTTTT. The encoded protein is CASSFNPGELFF.

The J gene is TRBJ2-1, the V gene TRBV28; D possibly corresponds to TRBD2 (6 bases). V was shortened by 6 bases and J by 9 bases, with 18 bases between the two germline ends. CDR1 and CDR2 (germline): MDHEN, SYDVKM. This CDR3 contains 14 residues. CDR3 sequence: CASRRRGGRGEQFF. The CDR3, as DNA: TGTGCCAGCAGGAGGAGGGGCGGGCGGGGTGAGCAGTTCTTC.

Details on this clone: One junction end disagrees with the germline gene, perhaps due to a read error. The chain is built from TRBV7-9 and TRBJ2-1; 7 bases match TRBD2. Germline CDR1 is SEHNR and CDR2 is FQNEAQ (reference sequence). The CDR3 is 17 residues long. This CDR3 reads CSSSPTSGGGTYNEQFF. In DNA form, the CDR3 reads TGTTCCAGCAGCCCAACCTCGGGGGGAGGAACCTACAATGAGCAGTTCTTC.